This TCR beta chain was identified during a study of vaccination and CD4 T cells after COVID-19. Study information: Overlapping SARS-CoV-2, HCoV-NL63, HCoV-OC43 and HCoV-229E spike peptides stimulated the cells.

The Oncomine TCR Beta short-read assay was applied to DNA of cultured CD4+ T cells. TCRdb fed the PCR reads into MiXCR, producing one record per CDR3 protein. Among fewer than 20,000 distinct CDR3 sequences listed, less than 70% were seen once. Only a few counts were recorded for this clonotype. Its target is not known. CDR3 size: 14 residues. Looked up from germline, CDR1 is MNHEY and CDR2 is SVGAGI. J lost 3 bases, V lost 4 bases, and 6 bases had no gene match. Treatment defined: 10-day PBMC culture with coronavirus spike peptide pools or control peptides (ViraFEST assay). The receptor comes from a human donor who had recovered from COVID-19. Sequencing input: CD4+ T cells from blood, cultured in vitro. The chain combines TRBV6-5 with TRBJ2-7; 7 bases are shared with TRBD1. CDR3 DNA: TGTGCCAGCAGTTCCTCCGACAGGGTCTACGAGCAGTACTTC. The encoded protein is CASSSSDRVYEQYF.